This T cell receptor (beta chain) was documented in a study of T cell repertoires in cytomegalovirus infection (dated by TCRdb to about 2019). At the level of the whole study: Recently identified HLA-C-restricted CMV epitopes, whose presentation resists viral immunomodulation, were targeted by peptide stimulations together with well-studied HLA-B-restricted epitopes. Donor HLA type was relevant to the analysis, because carriage of CMV infection together with the matching HLA type was indicated by public TCR beta signatures.

Interpreted using the paper, the treatment or condition label stands for: in vitro stimulation with specific CMV peptide epitopes to enrich CMV-specific T cells. CDR1 SGHKS and CDR2 YYEKEE were looked up in the germline V gene (reference sequence). The cysteine opens and the phenylalanine closes a CDR3 of 15 amino acids. The read is trimmed to its CDR3 DNA, 45 bases read in frame from base 1. A distance of 12 bases separates the germline ends of V and J, which lose 4 bases and 0 bases respectively. Worth noting for this clonotype: Its antigen is currently not known. The record has no base qualities; no much larger clone is one base away.

Reads for this sample came from an Illumina HiSeq 1500. In TCRdb, the public reads were trimmed at Q25 with fastp and aligned with MiXCR, with productive beta chains retained. Rows merge per CDR3 protein into single entries with the most common DNA and genes. The sample includes approximately 500,000 distinct CDR3 sequences, with around 35% observed a single time. The ten largest clones take up roughly 16% of the sample. General study outcomes and caveats: In both this cohort and an independent cohort of 350 to 400 donors, the cumulative frequency of public TCR beta family members distinguished carriers of CMV infection plus the relevant HLA type. In the ex vivo response, HLA-C-restricted CMV-specific TCR beta clonotypes were dominant, and in two of eight donors the single most frequent clonotype came from this HLA-C-restricted group.

The sequence was collected from a human donor in good health (CMV status not recorded). Some clones in this sample may be carry-over from other donors' samples. The sequencing here drew on cultured PBMCs, taken from culture after CMV antigen stimulation. The chain is assembled from TRBV5-5 and TRBJ2-3; the D gene remains uncertain. The CDR3 protein is CASSLLVSSTDTQYF. The sequenced DNA: TGTGCCAGCAGCCTTCTGGTAAGCAGCACAGATACGCAGTATTTT.